This passage covers 24 T cell receptor beta chains from one sample sequenced in a study of blood T cell repertoires in COVID-19. Profiled with immunoSEQ multiplex PCR; TCRdb holds only in-frame clones, not every one. Of about 64,000 clones in the sample, around 85% are singletons; the top ten hold roughly 1.2%. Sequencing was done on a sample of peripheral blood. These receptors came from a man aged 35 to 55 with acute or convalescent COVID-19.

V usage is TRBV4-1 and J usage is TRBJ2-3, with no clear D. CDR1 MGHRA and CDR2 YSYEKL come from the germline V gene. V was cut by 4 bases and J by 5 bases, with 7 bases left in between. The CDR3 loop spans 12 amino acids. CDR3 loop: CASSPGLDTQYF. DNA for the CDR3: TGCGCCAGCAGCCCCGGTTTAGATACGCAGTATTTT.

V gene TRBV5-5 combines with J gene TRBJ1-2; possible D gene TRBD1, 5 bases. Trimming cost V 4 bases and J 3 bases, with 13 bases left between them. This CDR3 is built from 14 residues. Germline V gene sequence: CDR1 SGHKS, CDR2 YYEKEE (reference sequence). The CDR3 DNA follows: TGTGCCAGCAGCCCCGGTCGGGGGTACTATGGCTACACCTTC. It yields the protein CASSPGRGYYGYTF. Combining the CDR3 with reference TRBV5-5 and TRBJ1-2 gives the whole variable domain DAGVTQSPTHLIKTRGQQVTLRCSPISGHKSVSWYQQVLGQGPQFIFQYYEKEERGRGNFPDRFSARQFPNYSSELNVNALLLGDSALYLCASSPGRGYYGYTFGSGTRLTVV.

J is TRBJ1-1 and V is TRBV7-2, with D perhaps matching TRBD1 (6 bases). Germline V lookup: CDR1 SGHTA, CDR2 FQGNSA. V was clipped by 8 bases and J by 3 bases, with 16 bases between them. CDR3 size: 14 residues. The CDR3 reads CASEGRGGYTEAFF. The CDR3 DNA follows: TGTGCCAGCGAAGGTAGAGGGGGATACACTGAAGCTTTCTTT.

The V gene is TRBV24-1, the J gene TRBJ1-1, with 9 bases aligning to TRBD1. V lost 4 bases, J lost 6 bases, and 2 bases stayed unmatched. The length of the CDR3 is 13 residues. Germline V CDR1 and CDR2: KGHDR, SFDVKD. The CDR3 here is CATSDRQGAEAFF. The CDR3 nucleotides are TGTGCCACCAGTGACCGACAGGGGGCTGAAGCTTTCTTT.

The rearrangement uses TRBV4-1 and TRBJ2-1; D is possibly TRBD1 (6 bases). V lost 2 bases and J 6 bases, leaving 17 bases between the germline ends. Germline assignment: CDR1 MGHRA and CDR2 YSYEKL. This CDR3 is 16 amino acids long. In DNA form, the CDR3 reads TGCGCCAGCAGCCAACTTCAACAGGGTTACAGCAATGAGCAGTTCTTC. It encodes CASSQLQQGYSNEQFF.

The V and J genes are TRBV12-5 and TRBJ1-1; D is unclear. Trimming left V 1 base short and J 4 bases short, with 7 bases between. CDR3 length equals 13 residues. The germline V gene encodes CDR1 LGHNT and CDR2 FRNRAP. Here the CDR3 reads CASGLEPSTEAFF. The DNA of the CDR3 is TGTGCTAGTGGTTTGGAGCCTAGCACTGAAGCTTTCTTT. The full variable domain, with the rest looked up from reference TRBV12-5 and TRBJ1-1, is DARVTQTPRHKVTEMGQEVTMRCQPILGHNTVFWYRQTMMQGLELLAYFRNRAPLDDSGMPKDRFSAEMPDATLATLKIQPSEPRDSAVYFCASGLEPSTEAFFGQGTRLTVV.

This chain links TRBV12-3 or TRBV12-4 with TRBJ2-2, with D maybe TRBD2 (6 bases). Trimming left V 7 bases short and J 1 base short, with 7 bases between. The CDR3 length is 13 residues. The CDR3 is CASMGGNTGELFF. The CDR3, as DNA: TGTGCCAGCATGGGGGGGAACACCGGGGAGCTGTTTTTT.

The V gene is TRBV24-1, the J gene TRBJ1-5, with TRBD1 matching 7 bases. Germline-derived CDR1 and CDR2 are KGHDR and SFDVKD. After removal of 6 bases from V and 3 bases from J, the junction contained 4 bases not matched to a gene. The CDR3 extends over 14 amino acids. The CDR3 sequence is CATSTTGPNQPQHF. As DNA, the CDR3 is TGTGCCACCAGTACGACAGGGCCCAATCAGCCCCAGCATTTT.

This clone was detected once. The rearrangement uses TRBV4-1 and TRBJ1-5; D may be TRBD1 (6 bases). The CDR3 loop spans 17 amino acids. V lost 0 bases, J lost 2 bases, and 14 bases lay in between. Germline values: CDR1 MGHRA, CDR2 YSYEKL. The CDR3: CASSQDTGYGGNQPQHF. Written as DNA, the CDR3 is TGCGCCAGCAGCCAAGATACAGGGTACGGCGGCAATCAGCCCCAGCATTTT.

V and J are TRBV19 and TRBJ1-2, with D perhaps TRBD1 (6 bases). In germline, CDR1 is LNHDA, CDR2 SQIVND (reference sequence). The CDR3 spans 13 residues. The V gene lost 8 bases and the J gene lost 8 bases, with 18 bases spanning the gap. The CDR3 DNA follows: TGTGCCAGTCGCGCAACACAGGGATTAGGCTACACCTTC. Translating gives CASRATQGLGYTF.

The chain links TRBV9 to TRBJ1-3; perhaps TRBD1 as D (6 bases). The CDR3 sequence is 15 residues long. With 2 bases removed from V and 2 bases from J, the gap between germline ends came to 11 bases. The germline CDR1 and CDR2 sequences are SGDLS and YYNGEE. This chain's CDR3 is CASSVSSGAGNTIYF. DNA of the CDR3: TGTGCCAGCAGCGTCTCCTCAGGGGCTGGAAACACCATATATTTT.

The rearrangement uses TRBV5-1 and TRBJ2-7, with 10 bases matching TRBD1. The junction had 11 bases not matched to a gene; V was cut back by 4 bases and J by 7 bases. CDR3 length: 15 amino acids. CDR1 is SGHRS and CDR2 is YFSETQ in the germline V gene. The CDR3 nucleotides are TGCGCCAGCAGCCCAGGACAGGGGGATCGTTGGGAGCAGTACTTC. Translation: CASSPGQGDRWEQYF.

This chain uses TRBV10-1 with TRBJ2-7, with 9 nucleotides matching TRBD2. The CDR3 runs to 16 residues. J was trimmed by 3 bases and V by 6 bases; bases with no gene match: 12. Germline CDR1 WNHNN, CDR2 SYGVQD (reference sequence). CDR3 nucleotides: TGCGCCAGCAGCGAACTCAGGACTAGCGTCAACTACGAGCAGTACTTC. This encodes CASSELRTSVNYEQYF.

The chain recombines TRBV14 with TRBJ1-1; 9 bases match TRBD1. Per germline, CDR1 SGHDN and CDR2 FVKESK. With 2 bases clipped from V and 11 bases from J, the junction kept 9 bases outside the gene matches. CDR3 length: 14 amino acids. Here the CDR3 reads CASSQPGQGTLAFF. The CDR3 DNA is TGTGCCAGCAGCCAACCGGGACAGGGCACATTGGCTTTCTTT.

The rearrangement links TRBV15 to TRBJ1-2, with 7 bases matching TRBD1. Trimming took 0 bases from V and 3 from J; bases not matched to a gene: 7. Per the germline V gene, CDR1 is LNHNV and CDR2 is YYDKDF (reference sequence). The CDR3 totals 16 residues. This chain's CDR3 is CATSRDLTGSHYGYTF. In DNA form, the CDR3 reads TGTGCCACCAGCAGAGACCTGACAGGGTCGCACTATGGCTACACCTTC.

The chain is built from TRBV5-1 and TRBJ1-1, with D possibly being TRBD1 (5 bases). The V end lost 4 bases, the J end lost 8 bases, and 18 bases lay between the germline ends. Germline V gene data show CDR1 as SGHRS and CDR2 as YFSETQ. This CDR3 is built from 14 residues. CDR3 DNA sequence: TGCGCCAGCAGCCCCGGGCCGAACTCAGGGGAAGCTTTCTTT. Protein sequence: CASSPGPNSGEAFF. Full variable domain (remainder filled in from reference TRBV5-1 and TRBJ1-1): KAGVTQTPRYLIKTRGQQVTLSCSPISGHRSVSWYQQTPGQGLQFLFEYFSETQRNKGNFPGRFSGRQFSNSRSEMNVSTLELGDSALYLCASSPGPNSGEAFFGQGTRLTVV.

This chain links TRBV2 with TRBJ2-3; weak D call: TRBD2 (5 bases). The CDR3 is 14 amino acids. Deletions cut 3 bases from V and 6 bases from J, with 13 bases between. From germline, CDR1 is SNHLY and CDR2 FYNNEI. The CDR3 DNA follows: TGTGCCAGCAGTGACCCGGTCCCGGGGGATACGCAGTATTTT. The encoded protein is CASSDPVPGDTQYF. Filled out from reference TRBV2 and TRBJ2-3, the complete variable domain reads EPEVTQTPSHQVTQMGQEVILRCVPISNHLYFYWYRQILGQKVEFLVSFYNNEISEKSEIFDDQFSVERPDGSNFTLKIRSTKLEDSAMYFCASSDPVPGDTQYFGPGTRLTVL.

The J gene is TRBJ2-3, the V gene TRBV24-1, with D unresolved. V was cut by 4 bases and J by 2 bases, with 18 bases left in between. The CDR3 consists of 17 residues. Germline-derived CDR1 and CDR2 are KGHDR and SFDVKD. The DNA of the CDR3 is TGTGCCACCAGTGACACAGCAATCCACTTCTCCACAGATACGCAGTATTTT. Residues: CATSDTAIHFSTDTQYF.

The rearrangement uses TRBV2 and TRBJ2-5, with D perhaps TRBD2 (6 bases). The CDR3 loop spans 15 amino acids. CDR1 and CDR2 from the germline V gene are SNHLY and FYNNEI. The V end lost 3 bases, the J end lost 3 bases, and 14 bases lay between the germline ends. As DNA, the CDR3 is TGTGCCAGCAGTGAGTTTGGGACTTCAAAAGAGACCCAGTACTTC. Encoded protein: CASSEFGTSKETQYF.

This chain joins TRBV4-1 and TRBJ2-2; D is perhaps TRBD2 (6 bases). Trimming shortened V by 0 bases and J by 6 bases, and 8 bases separated the two germline ends. This CDR3 comprises 14 residues. The germline CDR1 and CDR2 sequences are MGHRA and YSYEKL. Here the CDR3 DNA reads TGCGCCAGCAGCCAAGAAGGCGGGGCCGGGGAGCTGTTTTTT. Amino acids: CASSQEGGAGELFF.

The chain has TRBV20-1 and TRBJ2-7; TRBD1 is a possible D gene (5 bases). V lost 3 bases and J 5 bases, leaving 11 bases between the germline ends. This CDR3 region has 12 residues. Per the germline V gene, CDR1 is DFQATT and CDR2 is SNEGSKA (reference sequence). The CDR3 DNA follows: TGCAGTGCTAGTCCAGGGCCCCACGAGCAGTACTTC. Residues: CSASPGPHEQYF.

The chain couples TRBV18 to TRBJ1-3; D unresolved. In germline, CDR1 is KGHSH, CDR2 LQKENI. The CDR3 contains 16 residues. V dropped 3 bases and J dropped 4 bases, with 16 bases sitting between them. For the CDR3, the DNA is TGTGCCAGCTCACCGGAGGCAGAACATTCGGGAAACACCATATATTTT. Its translation is CASSPEAEHSGNTIYF.

Comment on this clone: Sequence at one end of the junction differs from germline and may be a read error. The chain couples TRBV4-1 to TRBJ2-7; D not certain. Germline V gives CDR1 MGHRA, CDR2 YSYEKL. The CDR3 runs to 13 residues. CDR3 sequence: CASSQVPSHEQYF. Written as DNA, the CDR3 is TGCGCCAGCAGCCAAGTTCCCTCCCACGAGCAGTACTTC.

This rearrangement joins TRBV6-7 to TRBJ1-5; 7 bases are shared with TRBD1. TRBV6-7 is noted as an ORF with a role that remains uncertain. The CDR3 sequence is 17 residues long. The J segment lost 1 base and the V segment lost 2 bases, leaving 8 bases of the junction unmatched. CDR3 in amino acids: CASSYTSGTASNQPQHF. CDR3 DNA: TGTGCCAGCAGTTACACCTCGGGGACAGCGAGCAATCAGCCCCAGCATTTT.